This T cell receptor beta chain comes out of a study of control samples from healthy donors and cancer patients (dated by TCRdb to about 2020). The method behind the library was the immunoSEQ multiplex PCR assay. The immuneACCESS repertoire file appears here via TCRdb, limited to in-frame rearrangements. These files lack a portion of the clones; in checked studies, under half of the deficit traces to unresolved V genes, and the cause of the others is not known. A total of about 190,000 clones appear in this sample, about 91% of them only once. The top ten clones comprise roughly 1.9% of the sample. In regard to this clone: Its antigen is unknown. No per-base quality is available; no much larger clone lies one base away.

The CDR3 spans 15 residues, from the cysteine through the phenylalanine. The read is trimmed to its CDR3 DNA, 45 bases read in frame from base 1. The CDR1 and CDR2 encoded by the germline V gene are KGHDR and SFDVKD. V lost 7 bases and J lost 0 bases; the stretch between them is 12 bases long. The chain links TRBV24-1 with TRBJ2-1; the D call is tentative, TRBD1 or TRBD2, as each matches 6 bases. The TCR was taken from a man aged 30 to 45 in good health. Sequenced input: blood. At the DNA level, the sequence is TGTGCCACCAGGAGGGGGGCCAGCTCCTACAATGAGCAGTTCTTC. Its protein is CATRRGASSYNEQFF.